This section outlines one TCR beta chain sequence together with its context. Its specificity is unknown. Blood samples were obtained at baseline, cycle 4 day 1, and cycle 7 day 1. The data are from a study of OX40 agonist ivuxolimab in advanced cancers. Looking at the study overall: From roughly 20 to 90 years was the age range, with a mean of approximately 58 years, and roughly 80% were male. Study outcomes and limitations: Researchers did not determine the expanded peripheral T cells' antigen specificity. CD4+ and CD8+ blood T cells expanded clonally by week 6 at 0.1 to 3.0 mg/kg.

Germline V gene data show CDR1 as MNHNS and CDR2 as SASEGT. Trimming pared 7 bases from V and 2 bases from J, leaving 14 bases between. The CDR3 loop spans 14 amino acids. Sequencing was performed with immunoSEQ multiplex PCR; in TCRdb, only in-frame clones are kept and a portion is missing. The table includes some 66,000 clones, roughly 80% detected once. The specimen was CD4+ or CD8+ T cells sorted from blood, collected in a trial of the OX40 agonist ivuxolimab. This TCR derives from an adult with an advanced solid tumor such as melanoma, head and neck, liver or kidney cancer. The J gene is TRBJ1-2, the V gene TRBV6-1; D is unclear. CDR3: CASTRSFSNYGYTF. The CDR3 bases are TGTGCCAGCACCCGCTCCTTTTCAAACTATGGCTACACCTTC.